This T cell receptor (beta chain) originates from a study of blood T cell repertoires in COVID-19. CDR1 and CDR2 (germline): SGHVS, FNYEAQ. V was clipped by 6 bases and J by 4 bases; unmatched bases: 3. The CDR3 loop spans 14 amino acids. Profiling relied on immunoSEQ multiplex PCR, and the TCRdb table lists in-frame clones only, not all of them. The sample lists some 300,000 clones; around 92% were seen once. The chain is built from TRBV7-6 and TRBJ2-1; 10 nucleotides agree with TRBD1. The TCR was taken from a woman aged 25 to 39 who had recovered from COVID-19. Sequencing used PBMCs or T cells enriched from blood (not recorded which). Written as DNA, the CDR3 is TGTGCCAGCAGTTCGGGACAGGGGTACAATGAGCAGTTCTTC. The encoded protein is CASSSGQGYNEQFF.